These 32 T cell receptor beta chains were all obtained from the same sample, sequenced in a study of cytomegalovirus exposure and HLA in healthy donors. Primers for the PCR totalled 60 Vbeta and 13 Jbeta. The method was immunoSEQ multiplex PCR; TCRdb's version includes in-frame clones alone and lacks a portion of them. The sample carries more than 110,000 clones, around 80% recorded once. The material sequenced was PBMCs. These receptors were taken from a man between 25 and 39 years old in good health and CMV-seronegative.

V usage is TRBV25-1 and J usage is TRBJ1-4; perhaps TRBD1 as D (6 bases). In germline, CDR1 is MGHDK, CDR2 SYGVNS. Trimming took off 3 bases at V and 4 bases at J, with 12 bases between the two ends. The CDR3 is 15 residues long. CDR3 DNA: TGTGCCAGCAGTGACCAGGGGTCTCATAATGAAAAACTGTTTTTT. This codes for CASSDQGSHNEKLFF.

The CDR3 DNA follows: TGTGCCACCAGCAGACCGGGACAGCTCTCTGGAAACACCATATATTTT. Residues: CATSRPGQLSGNTIYF. This chain joins TRBV15 and TRBJ1-3, with TRBD1 matching 7 bases. Germline-derived CDR1 and CDR2 are LNHNV and YYDKDF (reference sequence). J gave up 0 bases and V 2 bases, and 4 bases lay outside the gene matches. The length of the CDR3 is 16 residues. Filled out from reference TRBV15 and TRBJ1-3, the complete variable domain reads DAMVIQNPRYQVTQFGKPVTLSCSQTLNHNVMYWYQQKSSQAPKLLFHYYDKDFNNEADTPDNFQSRRPNTSFCFLDIRSPGLGDTAMYLCATSRPGQLSGNTIYFGEGSWLTVV.

This chain links TRBV18 with TRBJ2-2, with a weak D call TRBD2 (6 bases). The CDR3 runs to 16 residues. The germline V and J ends were trimmed by 0 bases and 3 bases, with 11 bases remaining between them. CDR1 and CDR2 (germline): KGHSH, LQKENI. The CDR3 bases are TGTGCCAGCTCACCACCGAACGGGGACTACACCGGGGAGCTGTTTTTT. Translating it yields CASSPPNGDYTGELFF.

This clone occurred a few times. The chain has TRBV15 and TRBJ2-7; 7 bases line up with TRBD1. Losses at the gene ends were 3 bases for V and 3 bases for J; bases not matched to a gene: 14. Germline CDR1 LNHNV, CDR2 YYDKDF (reference sequence). CDR3 length equals 17 residues. The CDR3 DNA is TGTGCCACCAGCAGCAGACACGGGCAGGGGGTGCTCTACGAGCAGTACTTC. Its translation is CATSSRHGQGVLYEQYF.

The gene calls are TRBV28 and TRBJ1-5; D is uncertain. The CDR3 is 14 residues long. Trimming stripped 8 bases from V and 0 bases from J, with 11 bases between. CDR1 is MDHEN and CDR2 is SYDVKM in the germline V gene. CDR3 in DNA: TGTGCCAGCGGTGCGTTAGATAGCAATCAGCCCCAGCATTTT. Protein sequence: CASGALDSNQPQHF.

The chain carries TRBV4-1 and TRBJ2-7, with no clear D. CDR3 length: 12 residues. V was shortened by 2 bases and J by 9 bases, with 11 bases between the two germline ends. The germline CDR1 and CDR2 sequences are MGHRA and YSYEKL. The CDR3 DNA sequence: TGCGCCAGCAGCCAAATCCAGGCTGTGCAGTACTTC. Translating it yields CASSQIQAVQYF.

The V and J genes are TRBV6-1 and TRBJ2-7; a weak D match, TRBD2 (5 bases). The germline CDR1 and CDR2 sequences are MNHNS and SASEGT. Trimming left V 7 bases short and J 3 bases short, with 10 bases between. CDR3 length: 12 amino acids. DNA for the CDR3: TGTGCCAGCACTGATGGAGGCTACGAGCAGTACTTC. It encodes CASTDGGYEQYF.

CDR3 sequence reads: CASSEQTGSSGNTIYF. The CDR3 DNA follows: TGTGCCAGCAGTGAACAGACAGGGAGCTCTGGAAACACCATATATTTT. This chain links TRBV25-1 with TRBJ1-3; TRBD1 matches at 7 bases. Germline loops: CDR1 MGHDK, CDR2 SYGVNS. J lost 0 bases, V lost 2 bases, and 4 bases had no gene match. The CDR3 covers 16 residues.

The chain uses TRBV5-4 and TRBJ1-6; a possible D gene is TRBD1 (6 bases). The V and J ends lost 4 bases and 5 bases respectively, with 10 bases between them. The germline V gene encodes CDR1 SGHNT and CDR2 YYREEE (reference sequence). This CDR3 comprises 14 residues. The CDR3 DNA reads as TGTGCCAGCAGCATAAACAGGGATAATTCACCCCTCCACTTT. Encoded protein: CASSINRDNSPLHF.

J is TRBJ1-1 and V is TRBV6-4, with D unresolved. Trimming took off 6 bases at V and 3 bases at J, with 14 bases between the two ends. The length of the CDR3 is 14 residues. Germline-derived CDR1 and CDR2 are MRHNA and SNTAGT. CDR3 protein: CASRRGGQDTEAFF. The DNA of the CDR3 is TGTGCCAGCAGGAGAGGCGGGCAGGACACTGAAGCTTTCTTT.

The CDR3 spells CASSPRLAGVREQFF. Written as DNA, the CDR3 is TGTGCCAGCAGTCCCAGACTAGCGGGAGTTCGTGAGCAGTTCTTC. This chain joins TRBV5-6 and TRBJ2-1; TRBD2 aligns across 12 bases. The germline CDR1 and CDR2 sequences are SGHDT and YYEEEE. Trimming at V came to 5 bases and at J to 9 bases, leaving 9 bases not matched to a gene. The length of the CDR3 is 15 residues.

This rearrangement joins TRBV5-1 to TRBJ1-5; D not certain. The CDR3 covers 14 residues. The V end lost 0 bases, the J end lost 4 bases, and 8 bases lay between the germline ends. Germline V lookup: CDR1 SGHRS, CDR2 YFSETQ. Here the CDR3 reads CASSLGERNQPQHF. CDR3 coding DNA: TGCGCCAGCAGCTTGGGCGAGCGGAATCAGCCCCAGCATTTT.

CDR3 loop: CASSRIAEGACGYTF. Here the CDR3 DNA reads TGTGCCAGCAGTAGGATCGCCGAAGGGGCGTGTGGCTACACCTTC. This chain uses TRBV28 with TRBJ1-2; a possible D gene is TRBD1 (5 bases). The CDR3 runs 15 residues. Germline CDR1 MDHEN, CDR2 SYDVKM. V gave up 5 bases and J gave up 7 bases, with 20 bases separating them.

The CDR3 is CASSSQTGGADAFF. CDR3 DNA: TGTGCCAGCAGCTCTCAGACAGGGGGCGCGGATGCTTTCTTT. The rearrangement uses TRBV7-2 and TRBJ1-1, with 10 bases matching TRBD1. V shed 4 bases and J 11 bases; nucleotides not matched to a gene: 10. The CDR3 covers 14 residues. From germline, CDR1 is SGHTA and CDR2 FQGNSA.

The chain employs TRBV10-3 and TRBJ2-1; TRBD2 agrees at 9 bases. The junction had 4 bases not matched to a gene; V was cut back by 2 bases and J by 2 bases. Germline V gene lookup returns CDR1 ENHRY and CDR2 SYGVKD. The length of the CDR3 is 16 residues. CDR3 bases: TGTGCCATCAGTGAGATGGAGCGGGGGGCCTACAATGAGCAGTTCTTC. Amino acid sequence: CAISEMERGAYNEQFF.

J is TRBJ2-1 and V is TRBV5-1; maybe TRBD2 (5 bases). The CDR3 covers 14 residues. V lost 0 bases and J lost 5, with 9 bases in between. Looked up from germline, CDR1 is SGHRS and CDR2 is YFSETQ. CDR3 DNA: TGCGCCAGCAGCTTGGTAGGGAGCCACAATGAGCAGTTCTTC. Translated: CASSLVGSHNEQFF.

This chain links TRBV4-1 with TRBJ2-3; the match to TRBD2 covers 12 bases. The CDR3 is made up of 20 amino acids. J was trimmed by 3 bases and V by 0 bases; bases with no gene match: 13. Germline V lookup: CDR1 MGHRA, CDR2 YSYEKL. Here the CDR3 reads CASSQERRLAGAPGTDTQYF. The CDR3 DNA reads as TGCGCCAGCAGCCAAGAACGTCGACTAGCGGGGGCCCCCGGGACAGATACGCAGTATTTT.

The chain links TRBV19 to TRBJ1-1; D might be TRBD1 (5 bases). CDR1 is LNHDA and CDR2 is SQIVND in the germline V gene (reference sequence). Trimming removed 1 base from V and 1 base from J, with 7 bases in between. This CDR3 has 14 residues. CDR3 in amino acids: CASSIGGGNTEAFF. The CDR3 coding sequence is TGTGCCAGTAGTATAGGGGGGGGGAACACTGAAGCTTTCTTT. Looking up the rest from reference TRBV19 and TRBJ1-1 gives the full variable domain: DGGITQSPKYLFRKEGQNVTLSCEQNLNHDAMYWYRQDPGQGLRLIYYSQIVNDFQKGDIAEGYSVSREKKESFPLTVTSAQKNPTAFYLCASSIGGGNTEAFFGQGTRLTVV.

This rearrangement joins TRBV10-3 to TRBJ2-2; TRBD1 aligns across 8 bases. Germline V gene lookup returns CDR1 ENHRY and CDR2 SYGVKD. The trim removed 6 bases at V and 0 bases at J, leaving 3 bases unmatched. The length of the CDR3 is 15 residues. CDR3 bases: TGTGCCATCAGCAACAGGGGGACGAACACCGGGGAGCTGTTTTTT. It yields the protein CAISNRGTNTGELFF.

The J gene is TRBJ2-5, the V gene TRBV11-3, with 8 bases aligning to TRBD2. This CDR3 is built from 15 residues. J gave up 5 bases and V 7 bases, and 12 bases lay outside the gene matches. CDR1 is SGHNT and CDR2 is YENEEA in the germline V gene. CDR3 nucleotides: TGTGCCAGCAACCAGGGGACGGGAGGGCCGGAGACCCAGTACTTC. This sequence encodes CASNQGTGGPETQYF.

The chain has TRBV15 and TRBJ2-7; 9 nucleotides agree with TRBD1. V trimming: 5 bases; J trimming: 5 bases; junction bases outside the gene matches: 10. The germline gives CDR1 LNHNV, CDR2 YYDKDF (reference sequence). This CDR3 is built from 15 residues. Here the CDR3 DNA reads TGTGCCACCAGCGGATCCGGGACAGGGTTCCACGAGCAGTACTTC. This sequence encodes CATSGSGTGFHEQYF.

The chain recombines TRBV5-8 with TRBJ1-1, with D possibly being TRBD1 (5 bases). This CDR3 is built from 12 residues. Germline values: CDR1 SGHTS, CDR2 YDEGEE. V lost 5 bases, J lost 10 bases, and 15 bases lay in between. The CDR3 nucleotides are TGTGCCAGCAGGTCCCAGGGCGTCGGAGCTTTCTTT. It is translated as CASRSQGVGAFF. The variable domain in full, with the rest retrieved from reference TRBV5-8 and TRBJ1-1, is EAGVTQSPTHLIKTRGQQATLRCSPISGHTSVYWYQQALGLGLQFLLWYDEGEERNRGNFPPRFSGRQFPNYSSELNVNALELEDSALYLCASRSQGVGAFFGQGTRLTVV.

This clone occurred a few times. The sample carries other DNA sequences with the same CDR3. V and J are TRBV4-1 and TRBJ1-4; D is possibly TRBD1 (6 bases). Per germline, CDR1 MGHRA and CDR2 YSYEKL. The CDR3 contains 13 residues. Trimming took off 11 bases at V and 6 bases at J, with 16 bases between the two ends. The CDR3 DNA reads as TGCGCCGGGGGCCCAGGGAAGGATGAAAAACTGTTTTTT. Its translation: CAGGPGKDEKLFF.

This chain joins TRBV5-1 and TRBJ2-3, with D possibly TRBD2 on 6 matching bases. Germline lookup yields CDR1 SGHRS and CDR2 YFSETQ. V lost 4 bases and J 2 bases, leaving 14 bases between the germline ends. This CDR3 is 15 amino acids long. The chain's CDR3 is CASSPGDSFTDTQYF. The CDR3 nucleotides are TGCGCCAGCAGCCCCGGGGACTCTTTCACAGATACGCAGTATTTT.

DNA for the CDR3: TGCGCCAGCAGCCAACCTCTAGGGGGAGATACGCAGTATTTT. Protein: CASSQPLGGDTQYF. The chain employs TRBV4-1 and TRBJ2-3; tentative D call: TRBD1 (6 bases). V was cut by 2 bases and J by 5 bases, with 11 bases left in between. The CDR3 loop spans 14 amino acids. Germline V gene sequence: CDR1 MGHRA, CDR2 YSYEKL.

This chain uses TRBV10-3 with TRBJ1-5; D might be TRBD1 (5 bases). V lost 0 bases and J lost 1, with 16 bases in between. From germline, CDR1 is ENHRY and CDR2 SYGVKD. The CDR3 contains 18 residues. CDR3 DNA: TGTGCCATCAGTGAGTCGACGGGGGTAGTGGCGAGCAATCAGCCCCAGCATTTT. This gives the protein CAISESTGVVASNQPQHF.

The chain is built from TRBV7-3 and TRBJ2-2; TRBD2 matches 10 bases. The CDR3 is made up of 14 amino acids. After removal of 4 bases from V and 6 bases from J, the junction contained 2 bases not matched to a gene. Germline CDR1 and CDR2: SGHTA and FQGTGA. The chain's CDR3 is CASSSGLAAGELFF. In DNA, the CDR3 is TGTGCCAGCAGCTCCGGACTAGCGGCCGGGGAGCTGTTTTTT.

V usage is TRBV27 and J usage is TRBJ2-5; 10 nucleotides agree with TRBD1. The CDR3 contains 16 residues. Trimming at V came to 11 bases and at J to 5 bases, leaving 17 bases not matched to a gene. The germline V gene has CDR1 MNHEY and CDR2 SMNVEV (reference sequence). The chain's CDR3 is CASTYNGQGVLETQYF. DNA of the CDR3: TGTGCCTCCACATATAACGGACAGGGGGTTTTGGAGACCCAGTACTTC.

The V and J genes are TRBV19 and TRBJ2-7; D is possibly TRBD1 (6 bases). Germline V gene sequence: CDR1 LNHDA, CDR2 SQIVND (reference sequence). Between the trimmed V and J ends, which lost 6 bases and 7 bases, there was a span of 25 bases. This CDR3 is 16 amino acids long. The CDR3 coding sequence is TGTGCCAGTAGCTCCCTTCCGTGGGTCCAGAGGGGGGAGCAGTACTTC. This gives the protein CASSSLPWVQRGEQYF.

CDR3 in amino acids: CASSLVGPNYGYTF. As DNA, the CDR3 is TGTGCCAGCAGCTTAGTGGGGCCTAACTATGGCTACACCTTC. V is TRBV5-6 and J is TRBJ1-2, with D tentatively TRBD1 (5 bases). The CDR3 runs 14 residues. Germline V gives CDR1 SGHDT, CDR2 YYEEEE. The V end was cut by 2 bases, the J end by 0 bases, with 8 bases between.

This chain connects TRBV28 to TRBJ1-1, with TRBD1 matching over 8 bases. The CDR3 extends over 13 amino acids. Germline V gene sequence: CDR1 MDHEN, CDR2 SYDVKM. Losses at the gene ends were 2 bases for V and 6 bases for J; bases not matched to a gene: 2. The CDR3 loop reads CASSLGRGPEAFF. The CDR3 nucleotides are TGTGCCAGCAGTTTAGGCAGGGGGCCTGAAGCTTTCTTT.

The V gene is TRBV7-9, the J gene TRBJ2-4; the match to TRBD1 covers 7 bases. V was pared by 1 base and J by 12 bases, with 18 bases of the junction left unmatched. Germline CDR1 and CDR2: SEHNR and FQNEAQ (reference sequence). CDR3 length equals 17 residues. DNA of the CDR3: TGTGCCAGCAGCTTAGAGGAGACAGGGCCAGCAGGAGAAAATCAGTACTTC. Protein sequence: CASSLEETGPAGENQYF.